This T cell receptor beta chain was observed in a study of blood T cell repertoires in COVID-19. In the original analysis: Amplification from reference gene primers served as the basis for estimated nucleated cell counts. Assay used: immunoSEQ multiplex PCR; TCRdb lists only in-frame clones, some missing. That table gives V, J and clone size, and the DNA gave D and trimming. The sample has about 270,000 clones; 85% to 90% are singletons. V was clipped by 7 bases and J by 0 bases, with 19 bases between them. Germline-derived CDR1 and CDR2 are MNHEY and SMNVEV (reference sequence). The CDR3 has 18 residues.

V is TRBV27 and J is TRBJ1-6, with D possibly TRBD1 on 6 matching bases. The receptor was derived from a woman under 30 who had recovered from COVID-19. Sequenced: PBMCs or T cells enriched from blood (not recorded which). Here the CDR3 reads CASTRRGGTSSYNSPLHF. Here the CDR3 DNA reads TGTGCCAGCACTCGGCGGGGGGGCACAAGCTCCTATAATTCACCCCTCCACTTT.